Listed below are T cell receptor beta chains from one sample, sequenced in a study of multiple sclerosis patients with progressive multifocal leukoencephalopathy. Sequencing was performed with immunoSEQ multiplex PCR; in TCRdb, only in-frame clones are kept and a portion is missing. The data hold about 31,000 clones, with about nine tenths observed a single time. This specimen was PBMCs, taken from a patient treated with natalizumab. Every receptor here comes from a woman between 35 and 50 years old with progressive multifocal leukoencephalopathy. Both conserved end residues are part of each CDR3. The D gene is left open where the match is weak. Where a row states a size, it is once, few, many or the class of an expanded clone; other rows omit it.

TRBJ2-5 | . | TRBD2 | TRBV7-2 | CASSLTSGGQTQYF | TGTGCCAGCAGCTTGACTAGCGGGGGGCAGACCCAGTACTTC
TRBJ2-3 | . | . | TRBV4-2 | CASSQEGKFTDTQYF | TGTGCCAGCAGCCAAGAAGGCAAATTCACAGATACGCAGTATTTT
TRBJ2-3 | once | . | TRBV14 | CASSQVYTQYF | TGTGCCAGCAGCCAAGTTTATACGCAGTATTTT
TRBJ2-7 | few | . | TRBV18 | CASSPSQYEQYF | TGTGCCAGCTCACCCTCCCAATACGAGCAGTACTTC
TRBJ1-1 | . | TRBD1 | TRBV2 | CASFDRDRRPEAFF | TGTGCCAGCTTCGACCGGGACAGGAGACCCGAAGCTTTCTTT
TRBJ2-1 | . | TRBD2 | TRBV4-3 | CASSQDGTSFTNEQFF | TGCGCCAGCAGCCAAGATGGGACTAGCTTTACCAATGAGCAGTTCTTC
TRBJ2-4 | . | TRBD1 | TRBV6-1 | CASRGQGANIQYF | TGTGCCAGCAGGGGACAGGGGGCAAACATTCAGTACTTC
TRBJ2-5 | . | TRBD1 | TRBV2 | CASTQDRGQETQYF | TGTGCCAGCACCCAGGACAGGGGGCAAGAGACCCAGTACTTC
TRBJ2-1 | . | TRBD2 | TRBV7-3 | CASSLSLTSGRRGNEQFF | TGTGCCAGCAGCTTAAGCTTGACTAGCGGGCGCCGAGGGAATGAGCAGTTCTTC
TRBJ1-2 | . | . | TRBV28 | CASRTAGYGYTF | TGTGCCAGCAGGACAGCGGGCTATGGCTACACCTTC
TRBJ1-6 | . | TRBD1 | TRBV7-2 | CASSFSSGQSTPLHF | TGTGCCAGCAGCTTTTCCTCGGGACAGAGCACTCCCCTCCACTTT
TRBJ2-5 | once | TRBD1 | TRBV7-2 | CASSSGSTGISQETQYF | TGTGCCAGCAGCTCGGGGTCGACAGGGATATCCCAAGAGACCCAGTACTTC
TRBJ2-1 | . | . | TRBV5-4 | CASSGWQGPYNEQFF | TGTGCCAGCAGCGGTTGGCAGGGCCCCTACAATGAGCAGTTCTTC
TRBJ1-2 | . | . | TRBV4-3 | CASSQDLGGQTYGYTF | TGCGCCAGCAGCCAAGATTTGGGGGGTCAGACCTATGGCTACACCTTC
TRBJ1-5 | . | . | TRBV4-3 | CASSQDSGEENQPQHF | TGCGCCAGCAGCCAAGACTCCGGGGAAGAAAATCAGCCCCAGCATTTT
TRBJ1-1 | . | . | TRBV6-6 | CAGQQVGITEAFF | TGTGCCGGCCAGCAAGTGGGAATCACTGAAGCTTTCTTT
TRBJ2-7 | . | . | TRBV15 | CATSVWERSYRPAEQYF | TGTGCCACCAGCGTGTGGGAAAGGTCATATCGCCCCGCCGAGCAGTACTTC
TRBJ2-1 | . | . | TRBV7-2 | CASSLIGSNEQFF | TGTGCCAGCAGCTTAATAGGTAGCAATGAGCAGTTCTTC
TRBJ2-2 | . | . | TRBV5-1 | CASSLGAGPTGELFF | TGCGCCAGCAGCTTGGGGGCGGGCCCCACCGGGGAGCTGTTTTTT
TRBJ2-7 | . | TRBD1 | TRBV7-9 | CASSSGQGAPTYEQYF | TGTGCCAGCAGCTCTGGACAGGGGGCACCCACCTACGAGCAGTACTTC
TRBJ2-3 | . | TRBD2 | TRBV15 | CATDKAGPTDTQYF | TGTGCCACCGATAAAGCGGGACCCACAGATACGCAGTATTTT
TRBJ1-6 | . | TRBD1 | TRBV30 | CAWTPGQGFSSYNSPLHF | TGTGCCTGGACTCCGGGACAGGGCTTTAGCTCCTATAATTCACCCCTCCACTTT
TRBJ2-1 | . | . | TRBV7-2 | CASSSVYAGAEQFF | TGTGCCAGCAGCTCCGTGTATGCAGGGGCTGAGCAGTTCTTC
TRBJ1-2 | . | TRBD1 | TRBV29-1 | CSVEGTGTYGYTF | TGCAGCGTTGAAGGGACAGGGACTTATGGCTACACCTTC
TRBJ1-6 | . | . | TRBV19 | CATADGWDSPLHF | TGTGCCACCGCGGATGGTTGGGATTCACCCCTCCACTTT
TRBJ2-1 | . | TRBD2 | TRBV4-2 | CASSQVASGGGASNEQFF | TGTGCCAGCAGCCAAGTGGCCTCGGGCGGGGGGGCCAGTAATGAGCAGTTCTTC
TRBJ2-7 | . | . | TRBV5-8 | CASSFFREHEQYF | TGTGCCAGCAGCTTCTTCAGGGAGCACGAGCAGTACTTC
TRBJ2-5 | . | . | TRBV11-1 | CASQTGQPFQETQYF | TGTGCCAGCCAGACCGGTCAGCCCTTTCAAGAGACCCAGTACTTC
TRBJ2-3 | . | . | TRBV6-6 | CASSSVRTDTQYF | TGTGCCAGCAGTTCGGTCCGAACAGATACGCAGTATTTT
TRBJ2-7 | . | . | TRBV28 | CASRKGIHEQYF | TGTGCCAGCAGGAAAGGGATCCACGAGCAGTACTTC
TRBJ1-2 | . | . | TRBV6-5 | CASSTPRPTGDGYTF | TGTGCCAGCAGTACCCCTCGACCCACGGGTGATGGCTACACCTTC
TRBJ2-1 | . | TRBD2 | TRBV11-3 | CASGNSGRALNEQFF | TGTGCCAGCGGAAACAGCGGGAGGGCCTTAAATGAGCAGTTCTTC
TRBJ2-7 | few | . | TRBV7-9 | CASSPRANTYEQYF | TGTGCCAGCAGCCCAAGAGCGAATACCTACGAGCAGTACTTC
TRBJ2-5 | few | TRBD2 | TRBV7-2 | CASSLNRGGAETQYF | TGTGCCAGCAGCTTAAATCGGGGAGGGGCAGAGACCCAGTACTTC
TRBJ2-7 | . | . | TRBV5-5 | CASSLSRGPYKQYF | TGTGCCAGCAGCTTGAGCAGGGGACCTTACAAGCAGTACTTC
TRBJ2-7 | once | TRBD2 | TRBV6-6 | CASSYGAGGGEQYF | TGTGCCAGCAGTTACGGCGCGGGAGGAGGCGAGCAGTACTTC
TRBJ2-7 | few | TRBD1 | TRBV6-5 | CASSWTGKRHEQYF | TGTGCCAGCAGTTGGACAGGAAAGAGACACGAGCAGTACTTC
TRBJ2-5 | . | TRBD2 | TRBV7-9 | CASSAQPGTSGSWETQYF | TGTGCCAGCAGCGCCCAACCCGGGACTAGCGGGAGTTGGGAGACCCAGTACTTC
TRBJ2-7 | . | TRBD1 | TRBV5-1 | CASSPSGTGSYEQYF | TGCGCCAGCAGCCCTTCCGGGACAGGGTCTTACGAGCAGTACTTC
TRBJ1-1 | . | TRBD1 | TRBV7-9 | CASSRDRGHTEAFF | TGTGCCAGCAGCCGCGACAGGGGGCACACTGAAGCTTTCTTT
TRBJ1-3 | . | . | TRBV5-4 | CASSLAGDLVGNTIYF | TGTGCCAGCAGCTTGGCGGGGGATCTGGTTGGAAACACCATATATTTT
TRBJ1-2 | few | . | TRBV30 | CAWSTGGGKGGYTF | TGTGCCTGGAGCACGGGGGGGGGCAAAGGCGGCTACACCTTC
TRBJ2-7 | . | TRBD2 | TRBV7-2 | CASSFRLAGGFSYEQYF | TGTGCCAGCAGCTTTCGACTAGCGGGGGGTTTCTCCTACGAGCAGTACTTC
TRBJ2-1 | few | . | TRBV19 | CASSIEGGIYNEQFF | TGTGCCAGTAGTATAGAAGGCGGGATCTACAATGAGCAGTTCTTC
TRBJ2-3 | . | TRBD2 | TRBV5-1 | CASSWGGGDTDTQYF | TGCGCCAGCAGCTGGGGGGGTGGTGACACAGATACGCAGTATTTT
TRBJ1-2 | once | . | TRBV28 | CASSRPGRGGYTF | TGTGCCAGCAGTCGGCCGGGGCGAGGTGGCTACACCTTC
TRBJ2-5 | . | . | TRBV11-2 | CASSPGGQYETQYF | TGTGCCAGCAGCCCCGGGGGACAATATGAGACCCAGTACTTC
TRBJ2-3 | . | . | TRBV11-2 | CASSPGPSDTQYF | TGTGCCAGCAGCCCGGGCCCCTCGGATACGCAGTATTTT
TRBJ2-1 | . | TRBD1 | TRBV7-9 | CASSFQGASYNEQFF | TGTGCCAGCAGCTTCCAGGGGGCATCCTACAATGAGCAGTTCTTC
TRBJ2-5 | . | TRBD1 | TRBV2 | CASSSSTTGTGKETQYF | TGTGCCAGCAGTAGCTCTACAACCGGGACAGGGAAAGAGACCCAGTACTTC
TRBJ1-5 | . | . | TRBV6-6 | CASRGPNSNQPQHF | TGTGCCAGCAGGGGACCGAATAGCAATCAGCCCCAGCATTTT
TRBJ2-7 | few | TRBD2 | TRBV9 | CASSVGGSGGYEQYF | TGTGCCAGCAGCGTAGGAGGTAGCGGGGGCTACGAGCAGTACTTC
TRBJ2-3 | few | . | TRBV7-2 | CASSLTVIPETQYF | TGTGCCAGCAGCTTAACAGTAATCCCAGAAACGCAGTATTTT
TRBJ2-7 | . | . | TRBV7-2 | CASSLKSDEQYF | TGTGCCAGCAGTCTGAAGAGTGACGAGCAGTACTTC
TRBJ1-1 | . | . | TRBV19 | CASSMAGNTYEAFF | TGTGCCAGTAGTATGGCCGGAAATACCTATGAAGCTTTCTTT
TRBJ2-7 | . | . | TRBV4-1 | CASSQATGPPTYEQYF | TGCGCCAGCAGCCAAGCCACAGGCCCCCCAACCTACGAGCAGTACTTC
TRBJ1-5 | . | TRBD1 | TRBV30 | CAWSRGRDQPQHF | TGTGCCTGGAGTAGGGGGCGGGATCAGCCCCAGCATTTT